This is a list of T cell receptor beta chains from one sample in a study of blood T cell repertoires in COVID-19. Profiled with immunoSEQ multiplex PCR; TCRdb holds only in-frame clones, not every one. There are about 150,000 clones in the sample; approximately 80% occur only once, and approximately 5.3% lies in the top ten. Sequencing was done on a sample of PBMCs or T cells enriched from blood (not recorded which). The receptors come from a man between 65 and 80 years old who had been exposed to COVID-19. Each CDR3 is given with its conserved first and last residue. Not every row has a clone size; where given, it reads once, few, many or a size class.

V gene: TRBV27
clone size: once
J gene: TRBJ2-3
CDR3 protein: CASAFWGGSTDTQYF

V gene: TRBV19
clone size: NA
J gene: TRBJ1-4
CDR3 protein: CASSAQGQPNEKLFF

V gene: TRBV7-2
clone size: NA
J gene: TRBJ1-4
CDR3 protein: CASIRQTMEEKLFF

V gene: TRBV2
clone size: NA
J gene: TRBJ1-2
CDR3 protein: CASSEDRGRDGYTF

V gene: TRBV15
clone size: NA
J gene: TRBJ1-4
CDR3 protein: CATSLGGVATNEKLFF

V gene: TRBV5-4
clone size: NA
J gene: TRBJ1-1
CDR3 protein: CASSLGGSLNTEAFF

V gene: TRBV10-2
clone size: NA
J gene: TRBJ2-2
CDR3 protein: CASRPGGTGELFF

V gene: TRBV7-2
clone size: NA
J gene: TRBJ2-7
CDR3 protein: CASSLWEGSYEQYF

V gene: TRBV5-4
clone size: NA
J gene: TRBJ1-2
CDR3 protein: CASSLAPGVSGYGYTF

V gene: TRBV6-5
clone size: NA
J gene: TRBJ2-1
CDR3 protein: CASSMDRGGSGFF

V gene: TRBV21-1
clone size: NA
J gene: TRBJ2-7
CDR3 protein: CASSKGAREPYEQYF

V gene: TRBV7-2
clone size: NA
J gene: TRBJ2-7
CDR3 protein: CASSWGQGLYEQYF

V gene: TRBV12-3/TRBV12-4
clone size: NA
J gene: TRBJ1-2
CDR3 protein: CASSETGNYGYTF

V gene: TRBV5-4
clone size: NA
J gene: TRBJ2-5
CDR3 protein: CASSTDRVETQYF

V gene: TRBV7-2
clone size: NA
J gene: TRBJ2-3
CDR3 protein: CASSLGPNYPTDTQYF

V gene: TRBV5-6
clone size: NA
J gene: TRBJ2-1
CDR3 protein: CASSTGGAGYNEQFF

V gene: TRBV4-2
clone size: NA
J gene: TRBJ2-1
CDR3 protein: CASSQGLGGGNEQFF

V gene: TRBV11-2
clone size: NA
J gene: TRBJ1-2
CDR3 protein: CASSPTGDYGYTF

V gene: TRBV25-1
clone size: NA
J gene: TRBJ2-5
CDR3 protein: CATSPGLAGRETQYF

V gene: TRBV5-1
clone size: NA
J gene: TRBJ1-2
CDR3 protein: CASSGGQGSNYGYTF

V gene: TRBV5-1
clone size: NA
J gene: TRBJ1-1
CDR3 protein: CASTQGYSATEAFF

V gene: TRBV14
clone size: NA
J gene: TRBJ2-1
CDR3 protein: CASSQVPGGAGEQFF

V gene: TRBV5-4
clone size: NA
J gene: TRBJ2-3
CDR3 protein: CASSLGSGYSTDTQYF